These T cell receptor beta chains were read from a single sample in a study of regulatory T cells in long-lasting Graves disease. From the multiplex PCR reads, TCRdb called clonotypes with MiXCR, one entry per CDR3 protein. The sample has 510,000 or so distinct CDR3 sequences, 12% seen once. The sample was also reused in another study, on T cells in Graves' hyperthyroidism and ophthalmopathy.

Sequencing was performed on peripheral blood mononuclear cells (PBMCs), taken at new diagnosis, from a patient treated with antithyroid drugs. The receptors were gathered from a woman aged 25 to 39 with Graves disease. The CDR3 runs from the conserved cysteine through the conserved F or W. D genes are given only for firm matches. Clone size appears in some rows only: once, few, many, or a class for an expanded clone.

v_gene	d_gene	j_gene	abundance	CDR3nt	CDR3aa
TRBV20-1	TRBD1	TRBJ1-6	many	TGCAGTGCAGAGACAGGGCTGGGGAATTCACCCCTCCACTTT	CSAETGLGNSPLHF
TRBV5-1	.	TRBJ2-3	.	TGCGCCAGCAAGCCTAGCGGCACAGATACGCAGTATTTT	CASKPSGTDTQYF
TRBV12-3/TRBV12-4	.	TRBJ1-5	.	TGTGCCAGCACCACCGACGGCCAGCCCCAGCATTTT	CASTTDGQPQHF
TRBV30	.	TRBJ1-1	few	TGTGCCTCGGGTAACGGCGGAATCACTGAAGCTTTCTTT	CASGNGGITEAFF
TRBV18	.	TRBJ2-7	.	TGTGCCAGCTCACCTGCAGGGGCGCGGGACGAGCAGTACTTC	CASSPAGARDEQYF
TRBV20-1	.	TRBJ2-7	.	TGCAGTGCTACTCCCACTTTTGTCGACGAGCAGTACTTC	CSATPTFVDEQYF
TRBV2	.	TRBJ2-2	many	TGTGCCAGCATCTTTCGTGAGCCCCCGGGGGAGCTGTTTTTT	CASIFREPPGELFF
TRBV15	.	TRBJ1-5	once	TGTGCCACCAGCAGCGAACAGGGTTATAGCAATCAGCCCCAGCATTTT	CATSSEQGYSNQPQHF
TRBV27	.	TRBJ1-2	.	TGTGCCGGCAGTTTAGGGTTGAGAGTGGGAGTTCTGGATGGCTACACCTTC	CAGSLGLRVGVLDGYTF
TRBV5-4	TRBD2	TRBJ2-7	many	TGTGCCAGCAGCTCAGCGGGAGGGCCGGGCGAGCAGTACTTC	CASSSAGGPGEQYF
TRBV11-2	.	TRBJ2-1	.	TGTGCCAGCAGCTTAAACTCGCCCGACGATGAGCAGTTCTTC	CASSLNSPDDEQFF
TRBV12-5	.	TRBJ2-5	many	TGTGCTAGTGGCCCAACACGAGGGGGGGAGACCCAGTACTTC	CASGPTRGGETQYF
TRBV11-3	.	TRBJ2-1	few	TGTGCCAGCAGCTCACGACTTCACAATGAGCAGTTCTTC	CASSSRLHNEQFF
TRBV15	.	TRBJ1-4	few	TGTGCCACCAGCGGGAGGGTCTTGGCAACTAATGAAAAACTGTTTTTT	CATSGRVLATNEKLFF
TRBV7-8	TRBD1	TRBJ2-3	.	TGTGCCAGCAGCTTAGTGGGACAGGCGCCAACAGATACGCAGTATTTT	CASSLVGQAPTDTQYF
TRBV11-2	.	TRBJ1-2	many	TGTGCCAGCAGCCGGGGGCAGGAGGGACGGGGCTACACCTTC	CASSRGQEGRGYTF
TRBV28	TRBD2	TRBJ2-3	many	TGTGCCAGCAGCTCCGGGACTAGCGGGACATCGCTTACAGATACGCAGTATTTT	CASSSGTSGTSLTDTQYF
TRBV27	TRBD2	TRBJ2-1	few	TGTGCCAGCCGCCGGGAAAGCGGGAGGGCCAATGAGCAGTTCTTC	CASRRESGRANEQFF
TRBV6-1	.	TRBJ1-4	.	TGTGCCAGCAGCGACGCAGGATCCGGGAATGAAAAACTGTTTTTT	CASSDAGSGNEKLFF
TRBV2	.	TRBJ2-5	many	TGTGCCAGCTTGGGGGGCACCCATGGGACCCAGTACTTC	CASLGGTHGTQYF
TRBV29-1	.	TRBJ1-2	many	TGCAGCGTTGAGATGGCCGGCTATGGCTACACCTTC	CSVEMAGYGYTF
TRBV6-5	.	TRBJ1-4	.	TGTGCCAGCAGTTACTACCCGCCCCCCAGCCTAAAACTGTTTTTT	CASSYYPPPSLKLFF
TRBV20-1	.	TRBJ1-1	many	TGCAGTGCCCCTCGATTCACTCATCCTGAAGCTTTCTTT	CSAPRFTHPEAFF
TRBV27	.	TRBJ1-1	many	TGTGCCAGCAGTTTCGTTCCTCTGAACACTGAAGCTTTCTTT	CASSFVPLNTEAFF
TRBV12-5	.	TRBJ2-1	many	TGTGCTAGTGGTTTGCCCCTTGAGCGGACCACCTCCTACAATGAGCAGTTCTTC	CASGLPLERTTSYNEQFF
TRBV5-5	.	TRBJ2-7	.	TGTGCCAGCAGCTTAATGACCTACGAGCAGTACTTC	CASSLMTYEQYF
TRBV19	.	TRBJ2-1	.	TGTGCCAGTAGTACCCCCCGTGGGCAGTTCTTC	CASSTPRGQFF
TRBV9	.	TRBJ2-1	few	TGTGCCAGCAGCGTTGCTAGCTTGAGCTCCTACAATGAGCAGTTCTTC	CASSVASLSSYNEQFF
TRBV19	.	TRBJ2-7	few	TGTGCCACCCACCCTTCGGGAGTAAGTAGCGAGCAGTACTTC	CATHPSGVSSEQYF
TRBV20-1	TRBD2	TRBJ2-1	.	TGCAGTGCTAGGACCAGCGGGAGAGCTCTTAGGAATGAGCAGTTCTTC	CSARTSGRALRNEQFF
TRBV5-1	TRBD1	TRBJ1-1	few	TGCGCCACCCGGGAACAGGGGGGCACTGAAGCTTTCTTT	CATREQGGTEAFF
TRBV29-1	.	TRBJ2-5	.	TGCAGCGTTGACCCACTAGCTTCAGAGGAGACCCAGTACTTC	CSVDPLASEETQYF
TRBV7-9	.	TRBJ1-6	.	TGTGCCAGCAGCTTAGTCCTGGGATCTAATTCACCCCTCCACTTT	CASSLVLGSNSPLHF
TRBV25-1	.	TRBJ2-1	many	TGTGCCAGCAGTGAACGGGGGGCATACAATGAGCAGTTCTTC	CASSERGAYNEQFF
TRBV7-2	TRBD1	TRBJ1-6	.	TGTGCCAGCAGCTTAGGGATCGGACAGGGAAATTCACCCCTCCACTTT	CASSLGIGQGNSPLHF
TRBV20-1	TRBD2	TRBJ2-7	many	TGCAGTGCTAGAGATAGCGGGGAGTCCTACGAGCAGTACTTC	CSARDSGESYEQYF
TRBV6-1	TRBD2	TRBJ2-3	many	TGTGCCAGCAGTACCGTCGCGGGAGGTGCGGATACGCAGTATTTT	CASSTVAGGADTQYF
TRBV28	.	TRBJ1-1	many	TGTGCCAGCAGCCAAGGCGGCGGGGAAGTGACTTTCTTT	CASSQGGGEVTFF
TRBV5-1	TRBD1	TRBJ2-7	.	TGCGCCAGCAGCTTGGAACCGGGACAGGGTCTACACGAGCAGTACTTC	CASSLEPGQGLHEQYF
TRBV3-1	.	TRBJ2-2	many	TGTGCCAGCAGCCAAGATATCACAGTCGCGATTAGGGAGCTGTTTTTT	CASSQDITVAIRELFF
TRBV20-1	.	TRBJ2-7	.	TGCAGTGCCGGGACGGCCCAACCACCCTACGAGCAGTACTTC	CSAGTAQPPYEQYF
TRBV29-1	TRBD1	TRBJ1-4	many	TGCAGCGTTAAATACACAGGGGGCAGGAATGAAAAACTGTTTTTT	CSVKYTGGRNEKLFF
TRBV28	.	TRBJ2-3	many	TGTGCCAGCAGTTTATATACGGGGATAAGCACAGATACGCAGTATTTT	CASSLYTGISTDTQYF
TRBV5-6	.	TRBJ1-1	many	TGTGCCAGCAGCTTGGGTAGCTGGGGAACTGAAGCTTTCTTT	CASSLGSWGTEAFF
TRBV3-1	.	TRBJ2-1	many	TGTGCCAGCAGCCAAGAAGGCGGAACTGAGTTCTTC	CASSQEGGTEFF